This T cell receptor beta chain was recorded in a study of control samples from healthy donors and cancer patients. The ends lost 0 bases at V and 7 bases at J; junction bases unmatched: 10. This CDR3 has 16 amino acids. CDR1 SGHDN and CDR2 FVKESK come from the germline V gene. Data came from immunoSEQ multiplex PCR; TCRdb stores just in-frame clones and leaves some out. The sample shows approximately 150,000 clones, 91% of them seen only once. The specimen sequenced was blood. This chain joins TRBV14 and TRBJ1-1; 8 bases match TRBD1. The sequence was collected from a man aged 30 to 45 in good health. The CDR3: CASSQDMGLTGDEAFF. DNA of the CDR3: TGTGCCAGCAGCCAAGATATGGGGTTGACAGGGGATGAAGCTTTCTTT.